These 32 T cell receptor beta chains came from one sample sequenced in a study of human T cells and chemical hapten exposure. The time point was: pre-sensitization, week 0. Treatment here: therapeutic diphenylcyclopropenone sensitization with weekly scalp DPC. TCRdb re-analysed the RACE reads in MiXCR, keeping a single row per CDR3 protein. The repertoire holds some 400,000 distinct CDR3 sequences, with about 5.1% as singletons. Source: whole blood, taken in connection with sensitization to the hapten diphenylcyclopropenone (DPC). These receptors all come from a woman between 50 and 59 years old with alopecia areata. Some clones in this sample may be carry-over from other donors' samples.

The chain recombines TRBV19 with TRBJ1-4, with D maybe TRBD1 (6 bases). The CDR3 runs to 13 residues. Germline V CDR1 and CDR2: LNHDA, SQIVND (reference sequence). The ends were cut back, 8 bases at V and 5 bases at J, with 12 bases in the middle. The CDR3 region has the DNA TGTGCCAGTTGGGACACGGAAAATGAAAAACTGTTTTTT. Translation: CASWDTENEKLFF.

This clonotype was recorded many times. The rearrangement links TRBV7-2 to TRBJ2-3, with D uncertain. The CDR3 is 17 amino acids. Germline-derived CDR1 and CDR2 are SGHTA and FQGNSA. V was shortened by 1 base and J by 0 bases, with 14 bases between the two germline ends. The CDR3 coding sequence is TGTGCCAGCAGCTTAGGGCTAGTGCGGCCTAGCACAGATACGCAGTATTTT. Translation: CASSLGLVRPSTDTQYF.

In this sample, this clonotype turned up many times. V is TRBV12-3 or TRBV12-4 and J is TRBJ1-1, with D hard to call. The germline V and J ends were trimmed by 6 bases and 0 bases, with 11 bases remaining between them. The CDR3 has 14 residues. The CDR3 bases are TGTGCCAGCAGACTGGACGGTTTGAACACTGAAGCTTTCTTT. This codes for CASRLDGLNTEAFF.

This clonotype occurred many times. The genes are TRBV6-1 and TRBJ1-4; TRBD1 matches at 7 bases. The V gene end was trimmed by 6 bases and the J gene end by 5 bases; junction bases not matched to a gene: 6. CDR1 MNHNS and CDR2 SASEGT come from the germline V gene. The length of the CDR3 is 14 residues. CDR3 region: CASRRTGGNEKLFF. The CDR3 DNA follows: TGTGCCAGCAGAAGGACAGGCGGCAATGAAAAACTGTTTTTT.

There are many counts of this clonotype. V gene TRBV12-3 or TRBV12-4 combines with J gene TRBJ1-1; D possibly corresponds to TRBD1 (6 bases). This CDR3 is built from 13 residues. The ends were cut back, 2 bases at V and 3 bases at J, with 7 bases in the middle. In nucleotides, the CDR3 is TGTGCCAGCAGTTTAAAGGGGGACACTGAAGCTTTCTTT. Protein: CASSLKGDTEAFF.

The sample holds many counts of this clonotype. The V gene is TRBV6-2 or TRBV6-3, the J gene TRBJ2-5, with D perhaps matching TRBD1 (6 bases). Trimming removed 6 bases from V and 0 bases from J, with 17 bases in between. The CDR3 is made up of 16 amino acids. Looked up from germline, CDR1 is MNHEY and CDR2 is SVGEGT. CDR3 DNA: TGTGCCAGCAGACGCACCGGGACAACCTACCAAGAGACCCAGTACTTC. Translated: CASRRTGTTYQETQYF.

This clonotype was detected ten times or more. This chain links TRBV14 with TRBJ2-1, with TRBD2 matching 8 bases. Germline V gives CDR1 SGHDN, CDR2 FVKESK. The ends lost 4 bases at V and 5 bases at J; junction bases unmatched: 13. The CDR3 has 17 amino acids. CDR3 sequence (DNA): TGTGCCAGCAGCCCGATTCCCGGGAGGGCCGGGCACAATGAGCAGTTCTTC. This codes for CASSPIPGRAGHNEQFF.

The rearrangement links TRBV12-3 or TRBV12-4 to TRBJ2-1; no firm D call. There are 12 residues in the CDR3. Trimming stripped 6 bases from V and 13 bases from J, with 16 bases between. CDR3 in amino acids: CASSLSGLGQFF. The CDR3 DNA reads as TGTGCCAGCAGCCTTTCCGGATTGGGACAGTTCTTC.

This clonotype was seen more than once but under ten times. The chain recombines TRBV7-8 with TRBJ2-7; perhaps TRBD2 as D (5 bases). The germline V and J ends were trimmed by 1 base and 4 bases, with 8 bases remaining between them. Germline V gene data show CDR1 as SGHVS and CDR2 as FQNEAQ. The CDR3 length is 13 residues. CDR3 nucleotides: TGTGCCAGCAGCTTAGACCCGGGGTACGAGCAGTACTTC. It encodes CASSLDPGYEQYF.

J is TRBJ1-2 and V is TRBV9; no definite D call. Germline assignment: CDR1 SGDLS and CDR2 YYNGEE. V lost 1 base and J lost 2, with 9 bases in between. The CDR3 is 14 residues long. The CDR3 spells CASSVSRANYGYTF. The DNA of the CDR3 is TGTGCCAGCAGCGTATCTAGGGCCAACTATGGCTACACCTTC.

V usage is TRBV4-3 and J usage is TRBJ1-4; 9 nucleotides agree with TRBD1. The germline gives CDR1 LGHNA, CDR2 YSLEER. The CDR3 consists of 16 residues. Losses at the gene ends were 1 base for V and 5 bases for J; bases not matched to a gene: 5. CDR3 nucleotide sequence: TGCGCCAGCAGCCAAGGTCGGGGACAGGGAAATGAAAAACTGTTTTTT. The encoded protein is CASSQGRGQGNEKLFF.

There are many counts of this clonotype. V usage is TRBV28 and J usage is TRBJ1-4, with unresolved D. The CDR3 length is 16 residues. Between the trimmed V and J ends, which lost 2 bases and 7 bases, there was a span of 17 bases. Per germline, CDR1 MDHEN and CDR2 SYDVKM. This CDR3 reads CASSLAGPIRREKLFF. As DNA, the CDR3 is TGTGCCAGCAGTTTAGCAGGCCCGATCCGACGTGAAAAACTGTTTTTT.

This clonotype was seen ten or more times. The rearrangement links TRBV5-1 to TRBJ2-3; TRBD1 agrees at 7 bases. The CDR3 runs 13 residues. Trimming at V came to 6 bases and at J to 6 bases, leaving 7 bases not matched to a gene. Germline assignment: CDR1 SGHRS and CDR2 YFSETQ. The CDR3: CASKLEGADTQYF. In DNA, the CDR3 is TGCGCCAGCAAACTAGAGGGGGCGGATACGCAGTATTTT.

This chain connects TRBV3-1 to TRBJ2-7, with D tentatively TRBD1 or TRBD2 (7 bases each). V was clipped by 8 bases and J by 2 bases, with 16 bases between them. Germline-derived CDR1 and CDR2 are LGHDT and YNNKEL (reference sequence). This CDR3 comprises 14 residues. CDR3 sequence reads: CASARGGVAYEQYF. The CDR3 region has the DNA TGTGCCAGCGCCAGGGGGGGGGTAGCCTACGAGCAGTACTTC.

Many counts were recorded for this clonotype. The genes are TRBV14 and TRBJ2-2, with D tentatively TRBD2 (5 bases). Germline-derived CDR1 and CDR2 are SGHDN and FVKESK. The CDR3 is made up of 18 amino acids. V lost 4 bases, J lost 0 bases, and 18 bases lay in between. CDR3 DNA: TGTGCCAGCAGCCTCCTTGGACTGGCAAACGCGAACACCGGGGAGCTGTTTTTT. It is translated as CASSLLGLANANTGELFF.

As DNA, the CDR3 is TGCAGCGTTTTCACGGACACCGGGGAGCTGTTTTTT. Translation gives CSVFTDTGELFF. The V gene is TRBV29-1, the J gene TRBJ2-2; no reliable D call. The CDR3 sequence is 12 residues long. Germline V CDR1 and CDR2: SQVTM, ANQGSEA. V lost 5 bases and J 3 bases, leaving 7 bases between the germline ends.

Comment on this clonotype: Relative to the germline gene, one junction end is altered; a read error may explain this. The chain links TRBV3-1 to TRBJ1-2; D call uncertain. Germline lookup yields CDR1 LGHDT and CDR2 YNNKEL (reference sequence). This CDR3 region has 13 residues. CDR3 nucleotide sequence: TGTGCCAGCAGCCAAGGCAACATCTATTGCTACACCTTC. Translation: CASSQGNIYCYTF.

The chain is built from TRBV11-2 and TRBJ2-3; 7 bases agree with TRBD2. The V gene end was trimmed by 1 base and the J gene end by 6 bases; junction bases not matched to a gene: 10. The CDR3 totals 16 residues. Germline V gene sequence: CDR1 SGHAT, CDR2 FQNNGV. The CDR3 sequence: CASSLAPSGAVDTQYF. In DNA, the CDR3 is TGTGCCAGCAGCTTAGCCCCCAGCGGGGCGGTGGATACGCAGTATTTT.

This clonotype was counted many times. This chain uses TRBV6-1 with TRBJ2-7; a weak D match, TRBD2 (7 bases). The germline gives CDR1 MNHNS, CDR2 SASEGT. The V end lost 8 bases, the J end lost 7 bases, and 21 bases lay between the germline ends. This CDR3 is 14 amino acids long. CDR3 protein: CASDAPAGAREQYF. The CDR3 nucleotides are TGTGCCAGCGATGCCCCCGCGGGGGCGCGGGAGCAGTACTTC.

J is TRBJ1-3 and V is TRBV18; no firm D call. The ends were cut back, 3 bases at V and 0 bases at J, with 9 bases in the middle. This CDR3 contains 15 residues. CDR1 is KGHSH, CDR2 LQKENI, per germline. CDR3 region: CASSPKSGSGNTIYF. The DNA for the CDR3 is TGTGCCAGCTCACCGAAGTCCGGCTCTGGAAACACCATATATTTT. Full variable domain (remainder filled in from reference TRBV18 and TRBJ1-3): NAGVMQNPRHLVRRRGQEARLRCSPMKGHSHVYWYRQLPEEGLKFMVYLQKENIIDESGMPKERFSAEFPKEGPSILRIQQVVRGDSAAYFCASSPKSGSGNTIYFGEGSWLTVV.

There are a few counts of this clonotype. The chain has TRBV21-1 and TRBJ1-1. TRBV21-1 represents a pseudogene. The CDR3 is made up of 16 amino acids. The CDR3 DNA is TGTGCCAGCAGCAAAGACCAGGCCCTGATGAACACTGAAGCTTTCTTT. This codes for CASSKDQALMNTEAFF.

The chain has TRBV7-9 and TRBJ1-6; the D is unclear. CDR3 length: 19 residues. Per germline, CDR1 SEHNR and CDR2 FQNEAQ (reference sequence). The V end lost 1 base, the J end lost 0 bases, and 16 bases lay between the germline ends. CDR3 bases: TGTGCCAGCAGCTTAGGGGGAGACGGACGGTCCTCCTATAATTCACCCCTCCACTTT. It yields the protein CASSLGGDGRSSYNSPLHF.

The rearrangement links TRBV7-2 to TRBJ1-2; 11 nucleotides line up with TRBD1. Germline CDR1 and CDR2: SGHTA and FQGNSA. There are 18 residues in the CDR3. J lost 0 bases, V lost 5 bases, and 11 bases had no gene match. The CDR3 reads CASSPRTGGAYTNYGYTF. CDR3 DNA: TGTGCCAGCAGCCCCAGGACAGGGGGCGCGTATACTAACTATGGCTACACCTTC.

This clonotype was recorded many times. This chain uses TRBV20-1 with TRBJ1-5; D is unresolved. The CDR3 consists of 14 residues. The V gene lost 0 bases and the J gene lost 5 bases, with 11 bases spanning the gap. CDR1 and CDR2 from the germline V gene are DFQATT and SNEGSKA (reference sequence). CDR3 in amino acids: CSAREAAGYQPQHF. CDR3 nucleotide sequence: TGCAGTGCTAGAGAGGCAGCGGGGTATCAGCCCCAGCATTTT.

The J gene is TRBJ1-5, the V gene TRBV5-1, with a weak D call TRBD1 (6 bases). CDR3 length: 13 amino acids. Trimming left V 6 bases short and J 7 bases short, with 14 bases between. Germline-derived CDR1 and CDR2 are SGHRS and YFSETQ. The chain's CDR3 is CASNHWTAQPQHF. CDR3 sequence (DNA): TGCGCCAGCAACCATTGGACAGCACAGCCCCAGCATTTT. Full variable domain (outside the CDR3, taken from reference TRBV5-1 and TRBJ1-5): KAGVTQTPRYLIKTRGQQVTLSCSPISGHRSVSWYQQTPGQGLQFLFEYFSETQRNKGNFPGRFSGRQFSNSRSEMNVSTLELGDSALYLCASNHWTAQPQHFGDGTRLSIL.

This clonotype has a count of ten or more. The CDR3 is CASSHSQGYQPQHF. CDR3 sequence (DNA): TGTGCCAGCAGCCATTCGCAGGGCTATCAGCCCCAGCATTTT. V and J are TRBV3-1 and TRBJ1-5; a weak D match, TRBD1 (5 bases). There are 14 residues in the CDR3. Trimming pared 3 bases from V and 5 bases from J, leaving 11 bases between. Germline assignment: CDR1 LGHDT and CDR2 YNNKEL (reference sequence). Complete variable domain (other parts from reference TRBV3-1 and TRBJ1-5): DTAVSQTPKYLVTQMGNDKSIKCEQNLGHDTMYWYKQDSKKFLKIMFSYNNKELIINETVPNRFSPKSPDKAHLNLHINSLELGDSAVYFCASSHSQGYQPQHFGDGTRLSIL.

This chain joins TRBV7-9 and TRBJ2-4; D is perhaps TRBD2 (6 bases). Germline V lookup: CDR1 SEHNR, CDR2 FQNEAQ (reference sequence). CDR3 size: 16 residues. Trimming left V 3 bases short and J 2 bases short, with 14 bases between. CDR3 sequence (DNA): TGTGCCAGCAGCTTTAAGGAGGGAATCACCAAAAACATTCAGTACTTC. Translated: CASSFKEGITKNIQYF.

The CDR3 spells CASIPGDLFNYGYTF. The CDR3 nucleotides read TGTGCCAGCATCCCGGGGGATCTCTTTAACTATGGCTACACCTTC. The rearrangement uses TRBV6-2 or TRBV6-3 and TRBJ1-2, with D maybe TRBD1 (5 bases). This CDR3 is 15 amino acids long. The V gene lost 7 bases and the J gene lost 1 base, with 16 bases spanning the gap. In germline, CDR1 is MNHEY, CDR2 SVGEGT.

The genes are TRBV7-6 and TRBJ2-3; D is undetermined. The CDR3 totals 16 residues. Germline-derived CDR1 and CDR2 are SGHVS and FNYEAQ. Deletions cut 2 bases from V and 2 bases from J, with 14 bases between. This CDR3 reads CASSLFSKSITDTQYF. CDR3 DNA: TGTGCCAGCAGCTTATTCTCTAAATCAATCACAGATACGCAGTATTTT.

The genes are TRBV6-2 or TRBV6-3 and TRBJ2-1, with 11 bases that match TRBD2. The CDR3 loop spans 13 amino acids. Germline CDR1 MNHEY, CDR2 SVGEGT. J gave up 11 bases and V 5 bases, and 5 bases lay outside the gene matches. The CDR3 region has the DNA TGTGCCAGCAGTGAGACTAGCGGGACGAAGCAGTTCTTC. It yields the protein CASSETSGTKQFF.

This clonotype was counted ten times or more. The rearrangement joins TRBV6-5 to TRBJ2-7; 7 nucleotides agree with TRBD1. The CDR3 is 13 amino acids. With 2 bases clipped from V and 6 bases from J, the junction kept 4 bases outside the gene matches. Germline CDR1 MNHEY, CDR2 SVGAGI. The CDR3 coding sequence is TGTGCCAGCAGTTACGAGGGGGCAGGCGAGCAGTACTTC. Protein product: CASSYEGAGEQYF.

The chain joins TRBV6-1 to TRBJ2-1, with TRBD1 matching over 9 bases. Germline CDR1 reads MNHNS; CDR2 reads SASEGT. The CDR3 is made up of 15 amino acids. J lost 4 bases, V lost 10 bases, and 11 bases had no gene match. The CDR3 coding sequence is TGTGCCATCAGGCCGCACAGGGGGCGGTACAATGAGCAGTTCTTC. Its translation is CAIRPHRGRYNEQFF.